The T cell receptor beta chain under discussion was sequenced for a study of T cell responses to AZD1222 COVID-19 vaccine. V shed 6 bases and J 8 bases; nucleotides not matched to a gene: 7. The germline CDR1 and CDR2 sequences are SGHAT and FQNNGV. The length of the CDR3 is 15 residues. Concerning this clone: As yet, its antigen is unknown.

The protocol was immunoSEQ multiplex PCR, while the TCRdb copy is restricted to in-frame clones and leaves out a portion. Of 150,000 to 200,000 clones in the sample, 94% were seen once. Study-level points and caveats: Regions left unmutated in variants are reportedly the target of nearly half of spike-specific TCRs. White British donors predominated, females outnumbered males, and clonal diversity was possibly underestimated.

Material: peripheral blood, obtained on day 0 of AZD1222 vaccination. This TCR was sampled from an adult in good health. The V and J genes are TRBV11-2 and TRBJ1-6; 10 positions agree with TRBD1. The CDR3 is CASRQPGTGDSPLHF. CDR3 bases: TGTGCCAGCAGACAACCCGGGACAGGGGATTCACCCCTCCACTTT.